Below, one TCR beta chain is given with its context. This entry comes from a study of CD8 T cells in Susac syndrome. V was pared by 3 bases and J by 0 bases, with 9 bases between. The CDR3 contains 14 residues. TCR beta sequencing covered blood CD8+ and CD4+ T cells. Random hexamers were used to reverse transcribe an amount of roughly 0.5 to 1 ug RNA. An immunoSEQ multiplex PCR amplified TCR beta CDR3 over 54 Vbeta and 13 Jbeta. Each CDR3 protein is one row after TCRdb ran MiXCR on the immunoSEQ multiplex PCR reads. Of 130,000 to 150,000 distinct CDR3 sequences in the sample, approximately 94% were seen once.

V is TRBV12-3 or TRBV12-4 and J is TRBJ2-7; the D is unclear. The source of this sequence is a human donor in good health. Material for sequencing was CD4+ T cells from PBMCs. In nucleotides, the CDR3 is TGTGCCAGCAGTTTCCTTCAGAGCTCCTACGAGCAGTACTTC. Translating gives CASSFLQSSYEQYF.